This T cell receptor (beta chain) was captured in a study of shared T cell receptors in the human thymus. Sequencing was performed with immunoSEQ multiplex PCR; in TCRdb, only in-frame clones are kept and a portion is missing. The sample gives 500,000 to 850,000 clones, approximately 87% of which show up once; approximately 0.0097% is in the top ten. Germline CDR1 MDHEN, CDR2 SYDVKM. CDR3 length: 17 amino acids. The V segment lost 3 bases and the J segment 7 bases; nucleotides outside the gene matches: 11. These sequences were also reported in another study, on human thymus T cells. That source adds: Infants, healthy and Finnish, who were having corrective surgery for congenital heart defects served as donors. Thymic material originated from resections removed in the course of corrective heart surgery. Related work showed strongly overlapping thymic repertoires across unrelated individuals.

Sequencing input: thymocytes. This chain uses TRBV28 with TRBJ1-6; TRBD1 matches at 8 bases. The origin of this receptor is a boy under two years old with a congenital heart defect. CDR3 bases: TGTGCCAGCAGTTTTTACACCAGGACAGGGCGAAATTCACCCCTCCACTTT. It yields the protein CASSFYTRTGRNSPLHF.